Below are 17 T cell receptor beta chains sequenced from a single sample in a study of blood T cell repertoires in COVID-19. Repertoires were generated with immunoSEQ multiplex PCR, while TCRdb's copy carries only in-frame clones and drops some. The sample contains about 49,000 clones, approximately 90% of which appear only once. Sequenced sample: peripheral blood. The receptor set was obtained from a man between 40 and 49 years old with active COVID-19.

V usage is TRBV5-1 and J usage is TRBJ2-7, with TRBD1 as a possible D gene (6 bases). Looked up from germline, CDR1 is SGHRS and CDR2 is YFSETQ. There are 17 residues in the CDR3. V was cut by 1 base and J by 2 bases, with 19 bases left in between. The CDR3 here is CASSLSSGAGVPYEQYF. CDR3 nucleotide sequence: TGCGCCAGCAGCTTGAGTTCTGGGGCAGGGGTTCCCTACGAGCAGTACTTC.

The chain has TRBV3-1 (or the pseudogene TRBV3-2) and TRBJ1-1, with D tentatively TRBD1 (5 bases). Per germline, CDR1 LGHDT and CDR2 YNNKEL (reference sequence). There are 13 residues in the CDR3. Trimming removed 0 bases at V and 6 bases at J, with 8 bases between. CDR3 residues: CASSQDRDSEAFF. The CDR3 region has the DNA TGTGCCAGCAGCCAAGACAGGGACTCTGAAGCTTTCTTT.

The chain has TRBV25-1 and TRBJ2-3, with 13 nucleotides matching TRBD2. Per germline, CDR1 MGHDK and CDR2 SYGVNS. This CDR3 is 16 amino acids long. V dropped 6 bases and J dropped 6; count of bases not matched to a gene: 9. The CDR3 DNA follows: TGTGCCAGCAGAGGACTAGCGGGAGACAGGGGGGATACGCAGTATTTT. Encoded protein: CASRGLAGDRGDTQYF.

This rearrangement joins TRBV4-1 to TRBJ1-1; no clear D gene. This CDR3 contains 11 residues. In germline, CDR1 is MGHRA, CDR2 YSYEKL. V was clipped by 2 bases and J by 5 bases, with 3 bases between them. The CDR3 DNA follows: TGCGCCAGCAGCCAAACTACTGAAGCTTTCTTT. It codes for CASSQTTEAFF.

The chain joins TRBV9 to TRBJ1-2; perhaps TRBD1 as D (5 bases). The V gene lost 5 bases and the J gene lost 8 bases, with 19 bases spanning the gap. CDR1 is SGDLS and CDR2 is YYNGEE in the germline V gene. The CDR3 covers 14 residues. CDR3 sequence reads: CASSRVGEVSGYTF. The CDR3 DNA reads as TGTGCCAGCAGTAGGGTGGGGGAGGTGAGCGGCTACACCTTC.

The rearrangement links TRBV28 to TRBJ2-1, with TRBD2 matching 10 bases. The ends lost 5 bases at V and 7 bases at J; junction bases unmatched: 8. The CDR3 spans 15 residues. CDR1 and CDR2 (germline): MDHEN, SYDVKM. CDR3 region: CASSVPSGRMNEQFF. CDR3 nucleotides: TGTGCCAGCAGTGTCCCTAGCGGGAGAATGAATGAGCAGTTCTTC.

The chain uses TRBV5-1 and TRBJ1-1; no clear D gene. This CDR3 has 14 residues. Germline V gene lookup returns CDR1 SGHRS and CDR2 YFSETQ. Trimming removed 0 bases at V and 6 bases at J, with 12 bases between. The CDR3 DNA reads TGCGCCAGCAGCTTGGCTCGGGAAGGAGCTGAAGCTTTCTTT. It codes for CASSLAREGAEAFF.

The rearrangement links TRBV19 to TRBJ1-2; 7 bases match TRBD1. V lost 5 bases and J lost 4; bases outside the gene matches: 7. The CDR3 is 14 residues long. CDR1 and CDR2 from the germline V gene are LNHDA and SQIVND (reference sequence). CDR3 amino acids: CASSEQGRSYGYTF. Written as DNA, the CDR3 is TGTGCCAGTAGTGAACAGGGGCGCAGCTATGGCTACACCTTC. The full variable domain, in which reference TRBV19 and TRBJ1-2 provide the parts outside the CDR3, is DGGITQSPKYLFRKEGQNVTLSCEQNLNHDAMYWYRQDPGQGLRLIYYSQIVNDFQKGDIAEGYSVSREKKESFPLTVTSAQKNPTAFYLCASSEQGRSYGYTFGSGTRLTVV.

V is TRBV2 and J is TRBJ2-4; TRBD2 matches 8 bases. Germline V gene data show CDR1 as SNHLY and CDR2 as FYNNEI. The junction had 9 bases not matched to a gene; V was cut back by 5 bases and J by 6 bases. The CDR3 spans 15 residues. This CDR3 reads CASSNPGLGGNIQYF. The CDR3 nucleotides are TGTGCCAGCAGTAATCCGGGACTAGGGGGAAACATTCAGTACTTC.

This chain uses TRBV29-1 with TRBJ1-5, with D uncertain. V was shortened by 6 bases and J by 0 bases, with 15 bases between the two germline ends. The CDR3 contains 15 residues. Germline values: CDR1 SQVTM, CDR2 ANQGSEA. The CDR3 loop reads CSVPEADYSNQPQHF. The CDR3 nucleotides are TGCAGCGTCCCCGAGGCAGACTATAGCAATCAGCCCCAGCATTTT.

The genes are TRBV2 and TRBJ1-1; D is unclear. V lost 6 bases and J 5 bases, leaving 19 bases between the germline ends. Germline V gene data show CDR1 as SNHLY and CDR2 as FYNNEI. The CDR3 is 15 amino acids. The CDR3 here is CASSTGQTPGTEAFF. The DNA of the CDR3 is TGTGCCAGCAGCACGGGCCAGACCCCGGGGACTGAAGCTTTCTTT.

This rearrangement joins TRBV7-9 to TRBJ1-5; TRBD1 might be the D (5 bases). CDR1 SEHNR and CDR2 FQNEAQ come from the germline V gene (reference sequence). Trimming cost V 2 bases and J 7 bases, with 6 bases left between them. The CDR3 sequence is 12 residues long. CDR3 residues: CASSLQGQPQHF. The CDR3 DNA sequence: TGTGCCAGCAGCTTACAGGGACAGCCCCAGCATTTT.

This chain uses TRBV28 with TRBJ1-2; TRBD1 is a possible D gene (5 bases). V dropped 3 bases and J dropped 6 bases, with 11 bases sitting between them. The CDR3 runs 13 residues. Per germline, CDR1 MDHEN and CDR2 SYDVKM. The CDR3 loop is CASSLGGEDGYTF. As DNA, the CDR3 is TGTGCCAGCAGTTTGGGAGGGGAGGATGGCTACACCTTC.

The CDR3 DNA is TGTGCCAGCAGTTCGAGCTCCTACGAGCAGTACTTC. Translating gives CASSSSSYEQYF. This chain joins TRBV27 and TRBJ2-7; D is unclear. Trimming removed 4 bases from V and 0 bases from J, with 4 bases in between. The CDR3 totals 12 residues. Germline V gene lookup returns CDR1 MNHEY and CDR2 SMNVEV (reference sequence).

The J gene is TRBJ2-3, the V gene TRBV5-1; 13 nucleotides match TRBD2. The V gene's germline CDR1 is SGHRS and CDR2 YFSETQ. The CDR3 is made up of 18 amino acids. J gave up 3 bases and V 3 bases, and 10 bases lay outside the gene matches. The CDR3 DNA reads as TGCGCCAGCAGCTCTACTAGCGGGAGGGCCCCAGGGACAGATACGCAGTATTTT. This translates into CASSSTSGRAPGTDTQYF.

The chain combines TRBV7-2 with TRBJ2-7, with 8 bases that match TRBD2. This CDR3 comprises 14 residues. The germline CDR1 and CDR2 sequences are SGHTA and FQGNSA. The V segment lost 8 bases and the J segment 4 bases; nucleotides outside the gene matches: 10. The CDR3 DNA follows: TGTGCCAGCGGTGGGGCTAGCGGGCTTTACGAGCAGTACTTC. Its translation is CASGGASGLYEQYF.

The chain links TRBV29-1 to TRBJ2-3; 9 bases map to TRBD2. Trimming took 6 bases from V and 0 from J; bases not matched to a gene: 4. The V gene's germline CDR1 is SQVTM and CDR2 ANQGSEA. The CDR3 totals 14 residues. CDR3 DNA: TGCAGCGTGAAGACTAGCGGCAGCACAGATACGCAGTATTTT. Amino acids: CSVKTSGSTDTQYF.